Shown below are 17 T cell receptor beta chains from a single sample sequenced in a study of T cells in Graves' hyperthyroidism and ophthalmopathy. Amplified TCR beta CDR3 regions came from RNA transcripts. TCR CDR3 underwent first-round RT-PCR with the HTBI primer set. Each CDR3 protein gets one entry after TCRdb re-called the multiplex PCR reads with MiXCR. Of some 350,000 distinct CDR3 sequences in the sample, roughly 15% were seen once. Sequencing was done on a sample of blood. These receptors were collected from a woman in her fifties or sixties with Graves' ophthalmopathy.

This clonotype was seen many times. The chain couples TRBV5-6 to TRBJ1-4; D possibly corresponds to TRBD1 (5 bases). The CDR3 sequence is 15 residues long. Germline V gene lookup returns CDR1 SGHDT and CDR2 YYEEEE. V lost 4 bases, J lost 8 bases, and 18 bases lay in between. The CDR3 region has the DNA TGTGCCAGCAGCCCGGCAGGGAGCCCCGAAGAAAAACTGTTTTTT. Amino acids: CASSPAGSPEEKLFF.

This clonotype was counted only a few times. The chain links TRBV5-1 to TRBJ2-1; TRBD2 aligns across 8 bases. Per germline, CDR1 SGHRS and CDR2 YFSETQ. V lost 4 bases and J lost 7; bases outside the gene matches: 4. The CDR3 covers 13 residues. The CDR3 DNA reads TGCGCCAGCAGCCCGAGCGGGAGAAATGAGCAGTTCTTC. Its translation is CASSPSGRNEQFF.

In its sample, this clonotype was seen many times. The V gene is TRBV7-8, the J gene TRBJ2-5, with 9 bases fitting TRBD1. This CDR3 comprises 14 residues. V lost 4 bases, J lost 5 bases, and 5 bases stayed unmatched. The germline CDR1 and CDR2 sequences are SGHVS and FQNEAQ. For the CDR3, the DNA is TGTGCCAGCAGCTCAGGGACAGGGAGGGAGACCCAGTACTTC. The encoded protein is CASSSGTGRETQYF.

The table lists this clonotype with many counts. CDR3 bases: TGTGCCAGCAGCCAAGCGGGACAGATAATAGGGACCCAGTACTTC. Translating gives CASSQAGQIIGTQYF. V is TRBV7-9 and J is TRBJ2-5; D may be TRBD1 or TRBD2 (7 bases each). The V gene's germline CDR1 is SEHNR and CDR2 FQNEAQ (reference sequence). This CDR3 has 15 residues. V shed 5 bases and J shed 7 bases, with 20 bases lying between them.

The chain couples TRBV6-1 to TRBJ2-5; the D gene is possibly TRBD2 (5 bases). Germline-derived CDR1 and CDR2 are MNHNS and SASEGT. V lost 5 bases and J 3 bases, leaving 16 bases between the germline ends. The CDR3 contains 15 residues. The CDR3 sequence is CASSKQPGSEETQYF. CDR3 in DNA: TGTGCCAGCAGTAAGCAGCCGGGGTCGGAAGAGACCCAGTACTTC.

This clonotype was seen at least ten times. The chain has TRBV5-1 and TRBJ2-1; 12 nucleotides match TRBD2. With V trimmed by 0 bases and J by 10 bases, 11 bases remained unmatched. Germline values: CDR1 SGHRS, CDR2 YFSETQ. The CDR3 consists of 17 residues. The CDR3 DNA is TGCGCCAGCAGCTTGGAACTAGCGGGAGGTATAGGAGACGAGCAGTTCTTC. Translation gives CASSLELAGGIGDEQFF.

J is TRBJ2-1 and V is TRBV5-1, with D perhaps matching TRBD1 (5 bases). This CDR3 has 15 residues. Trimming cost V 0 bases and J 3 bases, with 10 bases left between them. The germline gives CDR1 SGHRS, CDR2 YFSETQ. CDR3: CASSLAITGYNEQFF. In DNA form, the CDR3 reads TGCGCCAGCAGCTTGGCCATCACAGGCTACAATGAGCAGTTCTTC.

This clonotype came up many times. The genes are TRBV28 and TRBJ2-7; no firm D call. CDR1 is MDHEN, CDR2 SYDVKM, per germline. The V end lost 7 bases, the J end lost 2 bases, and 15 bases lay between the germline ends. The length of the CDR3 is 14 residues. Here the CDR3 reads CASKPWRKAYEQYF. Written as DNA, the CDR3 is TGTGCCAGCAAACCTTGGCGGAAGGCCTACGAGCAGTACTTC.

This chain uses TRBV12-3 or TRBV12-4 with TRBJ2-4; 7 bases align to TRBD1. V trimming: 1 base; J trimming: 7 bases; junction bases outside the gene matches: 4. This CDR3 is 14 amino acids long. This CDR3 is CASSLVGGRNIQYF. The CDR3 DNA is TGTGCCAGCAGTTTAGTAGGGGGCCGGAACATTCAGTACTTC.

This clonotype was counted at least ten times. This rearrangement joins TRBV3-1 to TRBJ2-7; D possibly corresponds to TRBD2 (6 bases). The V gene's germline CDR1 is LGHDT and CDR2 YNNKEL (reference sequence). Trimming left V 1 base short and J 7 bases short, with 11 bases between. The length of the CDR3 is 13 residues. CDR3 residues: CASSQAGAWEQYF. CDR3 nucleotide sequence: TGTGCCAGCAGCCAAGCGGGAGCTTGGGAGCAGTACTTC.

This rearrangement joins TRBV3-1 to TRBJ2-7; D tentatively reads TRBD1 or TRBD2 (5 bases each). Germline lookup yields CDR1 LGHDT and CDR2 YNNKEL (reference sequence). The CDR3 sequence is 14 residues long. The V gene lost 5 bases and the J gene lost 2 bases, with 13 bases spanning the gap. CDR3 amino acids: CASSAPGSPYEQYF. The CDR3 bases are TGTGCCAGCAGCGCGCCAGGGAGCCCCTACGAGCAGTACTTC.

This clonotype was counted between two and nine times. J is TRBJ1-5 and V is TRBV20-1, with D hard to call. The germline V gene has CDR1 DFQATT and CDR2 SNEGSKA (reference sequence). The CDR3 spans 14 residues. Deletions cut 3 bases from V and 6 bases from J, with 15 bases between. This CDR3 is CSASTGGPRQPQHF. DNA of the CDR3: TGCAGTGCTAGCACGGGCGGACCTCGTCAGCCCCAGCATTTT.

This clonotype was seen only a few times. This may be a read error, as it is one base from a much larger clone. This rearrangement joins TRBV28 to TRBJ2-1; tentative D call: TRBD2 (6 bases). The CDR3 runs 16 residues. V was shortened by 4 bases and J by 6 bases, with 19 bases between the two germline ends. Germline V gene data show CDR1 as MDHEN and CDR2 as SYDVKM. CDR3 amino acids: CASSSVARGPCNEQFF. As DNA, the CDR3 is TGTGCCAGCAGTTCCGTGGCGCGGGGCCCGTGCAATGAGCAGTTCTTC. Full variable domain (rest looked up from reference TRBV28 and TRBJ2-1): DVKVTQSSRYLVKRTGEKVFLECVQDMDHENMFWYRQDPGLGLRLIYFSYDVKMKEKGDIPEGYSVSREKKERFSLILESASTNQTSMYLCASSSVARGPCNEQFFGPGTRLTVL.

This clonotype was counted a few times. The CDR3 DNA reads as TGTGCCAGCAGTCCCCCCCGGGGAACCGGTCTCGCCGAAAAACTGTTTTTT. This sequence encodes CASSPPRGTGLAEKLFF. The chain has TRBV6-1 and TRBJ1-4; D ambiguous. From germline, CDR1 is MNHNS and CDR2 SASEGT. CDR3 length equals 17 residues. Trimming removed 5 bases from V and 8 bases from J, with 24 bases in between.

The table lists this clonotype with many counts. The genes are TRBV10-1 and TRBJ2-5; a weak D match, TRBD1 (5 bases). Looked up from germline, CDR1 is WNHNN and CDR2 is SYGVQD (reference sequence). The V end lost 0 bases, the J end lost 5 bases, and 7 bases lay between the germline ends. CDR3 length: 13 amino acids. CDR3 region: CASSESAGETQYF. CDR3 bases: TGCGCCAGCAGTGAGTCGGCAGGGGAGACCCAGTACTTC.

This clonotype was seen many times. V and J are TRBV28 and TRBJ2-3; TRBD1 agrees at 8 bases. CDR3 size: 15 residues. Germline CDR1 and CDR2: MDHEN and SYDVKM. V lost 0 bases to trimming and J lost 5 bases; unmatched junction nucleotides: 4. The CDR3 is CASSLWGTGRDTQYF. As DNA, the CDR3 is TGTGCCAGCAGTTTATGGGGGACAGGCAGAGATACGCAGTATTTT.

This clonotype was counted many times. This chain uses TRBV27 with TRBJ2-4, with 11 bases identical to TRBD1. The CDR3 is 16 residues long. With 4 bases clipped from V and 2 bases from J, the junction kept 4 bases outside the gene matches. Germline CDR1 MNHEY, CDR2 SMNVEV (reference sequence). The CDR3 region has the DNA TGTGCCAGCAGTTCGGGACAGGGGGGGACCAAAAACATTCAGTACTTC. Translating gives CASSSGQGGTKNIQYF.